Below, 17 T cell receptor beta chains from the same sample are listed, as sequenced in a study of OX40 agonist ivuxolimab in advanced cancers. Generated by immunoSEQ multiplex PCR, the TCRdb table keeps only in-frame clones and is missing some. Of tens of thousands of clones in the sample, roughly nine tenths were seen once. This material consisted of CD4+ or CD8+ T cells sorted from blood, taken in a trial of the OX40 agonist ivuxolimab. The receptors here all came from an adult with an advanced solid tumor such as melanoma, head and neck, liver or kidney cancer.

J is TRBJ1-4 and V is TRBV9; no clear D gene. V gave up 3 bases and J gave up 7 bases, with 16 bases separating them. CDR1 and CDR2 from the germline V gene are SGDLS and YYNGEE. The CDR3 contains 15 residues. CDR3 sequence reads: CASSASGVGGEKLFF. The CDR3 bases are TGTGCCAGCAGCGCTAGTGGGGTCGGAGGTGAAAAACTGTTTTTT.

The chain carries TRBV5-4 and TRBJ2-7; 8 bases align to TRBD1. The CDR3 is made up of 14 amino acids. The V segment lost 4 bases and the J segment 7 bases; nucleotides outside the gene matches: 10. Germline CDR1 reads SGHNT; CDR2 reads YYREEE (reference sequence). For the CDR3, the DNA is TGTGCCAGCAGCCCAGACCAGGGGGCAAGTGAGCAGTACTTC. It specifies CASSPDQGASEQYF.

This clone was counted between two and nine times. This sequence joins TRBV10-3 and TRBJ2-5, with 9 bases that match TRBD2. This CDR3 is 12 amino acids long. Germline V gene lookup returns CDR1 ENHRY and CDR2 SYGVKD. The J segment lost 5 bases and the V segment lost 10 bases, leaving 5 bases of the junction unmatched. The chain's CDR3 is CATGLAQETQYF. CDR3 nucleotides: TGTGCCACGGGACTAGCCCAGGAGACCCAGTACTTC.

V gene TRBV6-6 combines with J gene TRBJ1-1, with a tentative D call TRBD1 (5 bases). The CDR3 totals 14 residues. The V end was cut by 7 bases, the J end by 0 bases, with 12 bases between. From germline, CDR1 is MNHNY and CDR2 SVGAGI (reference sequence). The CDR3 nucleotides are TGTGCCAGCACCAAGACAGCGATGAACACTGAAGCTTTCTTT. Amino acids: CASTKTAMNTEAFF.

This chain uses TRBV7-6 with TRBJ2-1; D perhaps matches TRBD1 (8 bases). The CDR3 length is 16 residues. V lost 3 bases and J lost 3, with 15 bases in between. Germline CDR1 is SGHVS and CDR2 is FNYEAQ. The CDR3 reads CASSFTTGDYYNEQFF. The CDR3 nucleotides are TGTGCCAGCAGCTTTACGACAGGGGACTACTACAATGAGCAGTTCTTC.

This chain connects TRBV29-1 to TRBJ2-2, with 10 bases aligning to TRBD2. Germline CDR1 reads SQVTM; CDR2 reads ANQGSEA. The CDR3 contains 14 residues. V was clipped by 8 bases and J by 4 bases; unmatched bases: 7. This chain's CDR3 is CSSLAGGTTGELFF. CDR3 nucleotide sequence: TGCAGCTCCTTAGCGGGAGGAACCACCGGGGAGCTGTTTTTT.

The chain is built from TRBV7-9 and TRBJ1-1; D not resolved. Germline lookup yields CDR1 SEHNR and CDR2 FQNEAQ (reference sequence). This CDR3 is built from 16 residues. Trimming shortened V by 5 bases and J by 2 bases, and 18 bases separated the two germline ends. The DNA for the CDR3 is TGTGCCAGCAGCCCTCGGAGGCTCCCCACAAACACTGAAGCTTTCTTT. Its protein product is CASSPRRLPTNTEAFF. The variable domain in full, with the rest retrieved from reference TRBV7-9 and TRBJ1-1, is DTGVSQNPRHKITKRGQNVTFRCDPISEHNRLYWYRQTLGQGPEFLTYFQNEAQLEKSRLLSDRFSAERPKGSFSTLEIQRTEQGDSAMYLCASSPRRLPTNTEAFFGQGTRLTVV.

The V and J genes are TRBV6-5 and TRBJ1-1; D unclear. This CDR3 is 13 amino acids long. V shed 2 bases and J shed 1 base, with 5 bases lying between them. CDR1 MNHEY and CDR2 SVGAGI come from the germline V gene. This CDR3 reads CASSYGQNTEAFF. Written as DNA, the CDR3 is TGTGCCAGCAGTTACGGCCAGAACACTGAAGCTTTCTTT.

The chain uses TRBV11-2 and TRBJ2-1, with TRBD2 matching 11 bases. The junction had 9 bases not matched to a gene; V was cut back by 6 bases and J by 5 bases. The germline CDR1 and CDR2 sequences are SGHAT and FQNNGV. The CDR3 runs 16 residues. The CDR3 nucleotides read TGTGCCAGCAGATCCATTAGCGGGAGGGCCAACAATGAGCAGTTCTTC. This sequence encodes CASRSISGRANNEQFF.

The chain combines TRBV27 with TRBJ2-5, with D maybe TRBD1 (6 bases). The CDR3 covers 14 residues. Trimming removed 5 bases from V and 4 bases from J, with 14 bases in between. Germline assignment: CDR1 MNHEY and CDR2 SMNVEV (reference sequence). CDR3 sequence: CASSPSTGLETQYF. The CDR3 nucleotides read TGTGCCAGCAGTCCGTCAACAGGGTTAGAGACCCAGTACTTC.

The genes are TRBV27 and TRBJ2-3, with D maybe TRBD1 (6 bases). Deletions cut 6 bases from V and 0 bases from J, with 10 bases between. In germline, CDR1 is MNHEY, CDR2 SMNVEV (reference sequence). The CDR3 loop spans 14 amino acids. The CDR3 here is CASSLGGSTDTQYF. For the CDR3, the DNA is TGTGCCAGCAGCCTAGGGGGTAGCACAGATACGCAGTATTTT.

The rearrangement joins TRBV6-5 to TRBJ2-7, with D tentatively TRBD2 (5 bases). Deletions cut 0 bases from V and 2 bases from J, with 14 bases between. Per the germline V gene, CDR1 is MNHEY and CDR2 is SVGAGI. The CDR3 is 16 amino acids. Here the CDR3 DNA reads TGTGCCAGCAGTTACTCCGGAGTGACGGGGACCTACGAGCAGTACTTC. Protein product: CASSYSGVTGTYEQYF.

Here the CDR3 DNA reads TGTGCCAGTAGTATGGTCAACATTAAGGATACGCAGTATTTT. Protein sequence: CASSMVNIKDTQYF. V gene TRBV19 combines with J gene TRBJ2-3; D gene unclear. Trimming pared 3 bases from V and 6 bases from J, leaving 13 bases between. The CDR3 is 14 amino acids. Per the germline V gene, CDR1 is LNHDA and CDR2 is SQIVND (reference sequence).

V usage is TRBV4-1 and J usage is TRBJ1-5; tentative D call: TRBD1 (6 bases). Germline CDR1 reads MGHRA; CDR2 reads YSYEKL. This CDR3 spans 15 amino acids. V was pared by 3 bases and J by 2 bases, with 11 bases between. CDR3: CASSQIGGGNQPQHF. In nucleotides, the CDR3 is TGCGCCAGCAGCCAGATAGGGGGGGGCAATCAGCCCCAGCATTTT.

The rearrangement links TRBV5-4 to TRBJ1-1; D gene ambiguous. CDR1 is SGHNT and CDR2 is YYREEE in the germline V gene (reference sequence). Between the trimmed V and J ends, which lost 1 base and 2 bases, there was a span of 9 bases. There are 14 residues in the CDR3. The CDR3 is CASSLRADNTEAFF. Here the CDR3 DNA reads TGTGCCAGCAGCTTGAGAGCGGATAACACTGAAGCTTTCTTT. Full variable domain (missing parts from reference TRBV5-4 and TRBJ1-1): ETGVTQSPTHLIKTRGQQVTLRCSSQSGHNTVSWYQQALGQGPQFIFQYYREEENGRGNFPPRFSGLQFPNYSSELNVNALELDDSALYLCASSLRADNTEAFFGQGTRLTVV.

The chain couples TRBV28 to TRBJ1-1; unclear D gene. Trimming pared 3 bases from V and 0 bases from J, leaving 8 bases between. Germline V gene sequence: CDR1 MDHEN, CDR2 SYDVKM. The CDR3 sequence is 14 residues long. This CDR3 reads CASSFVIMNTEAFF. The CDR3 DNA reads as TGTGCCAGCAGTTTCGTCATCATGAACACTGAAGCTTTCTTT.

The chain uses TRBV27 and TRBJ2-1, with TRBD1 matching 7 bases. Trimming removed 1 base from V and 6 bases from J; junction bases left unmatched: 3. Germline CDR1 and CDR2: MNHEY and SMNVEV (reference sequence). CDR3 size: 14 residues. For the CDR3, the DNA is TGTGCCAGCAGTTTATACAGGGGATTCAATGAGCAGTTCTTC. Translating gives CASSLYRGFNEQFF.